This T cell receptor beta chain appears in the sequencing data of a study of T cell responses to AZD1222 COVID-19 vaccine. Notes on the study in general: Donors skewed white British and female; clonal diversity was possibly underestimated.

CDR3 length: 20 residues. Trimming took 10 bases from V and 1 from J; bases not matched to a gene: 19. The V gene's germline CDR1 is SGHNT and CDR2 YENEEA. Remarks on this clone: The antigen remains undetermined.

TCRdb keeps only in-frame clones here, not all; method: immunoSEQ multiplex PCR. Here the sample spans 150,000 or so clones, 91% being singletons. The chain recombines TRBV11-3 with TRBJ2-4; TRBD2 matches 13 bases. The sequencing here drew on peripheral blood, taken 28 days after the second AZD1222 dose. The origin of this receptor is an adult who received the AZD1222 COVID-19 vaccine. The CDR3 bases are TGTGCCAACGAAAAACCCCGCGGACTAGCGGGAGCTCCGGCCAAAAACATTCAGTACTTC. Residues: CANEKPRGLAGAPAKNIQYF.